This record covers a single T cell receptor (beta chain). The data stem from a study of blood T cell repertoires in COVID-19. The CDR3 is 15 amino acids. CDR1 is SGHAT, CDR2 FQDESV, per germline (reference sequence). V was clipped by 0 bases and J by 2 bases, with 11 bases between them. Assay used: immunoSEQ multiplex PCR; TCRdb lists only in-frame clones, some missing. This repertoire shows approximately 250,000 clones, over 75% found once; its top ten account for approximately 1%. This study enrolled people aged roughly 18 to 89 from 20 to 25 US geographic areas. The chain employs TRBV11-1 and TRBJ2-7; D is perhaps TRBD1 (5 bases). This TCR was recovered from a young woman who had recovered from COVID-19. Specimen: PBMCs or T cells enriched from blood (not recorded which). CDR3 in DNA: TGTGCCAGCAGCTTAGCCGACAGAAGGCCCTACGAGCAGTACTTC. Its translation: CASSLADRRPYEQYF.